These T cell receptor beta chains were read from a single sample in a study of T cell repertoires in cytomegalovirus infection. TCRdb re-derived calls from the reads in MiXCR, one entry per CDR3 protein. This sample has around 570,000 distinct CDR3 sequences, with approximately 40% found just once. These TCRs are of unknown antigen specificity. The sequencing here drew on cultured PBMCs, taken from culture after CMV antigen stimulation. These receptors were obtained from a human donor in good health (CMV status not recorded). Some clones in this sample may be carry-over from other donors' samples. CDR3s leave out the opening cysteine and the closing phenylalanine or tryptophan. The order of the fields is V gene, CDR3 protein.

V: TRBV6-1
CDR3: ASSESLASYNEQF

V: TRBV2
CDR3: ASKSDLSSPLH

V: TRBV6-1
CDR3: ASSEAPSYEQY

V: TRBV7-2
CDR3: ASSSSGAVADTQY

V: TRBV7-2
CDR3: ASSPSGPSYNEQF

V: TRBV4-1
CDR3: ASSQRPAGYNEQF

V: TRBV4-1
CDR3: ASSQDRVARKQY

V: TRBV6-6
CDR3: ASSYSGTAFYSNQPQH

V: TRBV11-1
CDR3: ASSPQGEGADTQY

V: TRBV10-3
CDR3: AIGDTQY

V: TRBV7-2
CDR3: ASCPTSYNEQF

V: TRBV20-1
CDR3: SAHRTDRNTIY

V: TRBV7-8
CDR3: ASSVLAGGNEQF

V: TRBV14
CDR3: ASSQDWGAQY

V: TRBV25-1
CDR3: ASSESSGRGNEQF